The T cell receptor beta chain described here comes from a study of blood T cell repertoires in COVID-19. Whole-study context: Sources were T cells, B-cell-depleted T cells, or PBMCs; the material itself was cDNA or gDNA.

Clones were sequenced by immunoSEQ multiplex PCR, and TCRdb holds only the in-frame ones, with some missing. The table has under 250,000 clones, about four fifths seen once. Germline assignment: CDR1 MGHDK and CDR2 SYGVNS. With 5 bases clipped from V and 2 bases from J, the junction kept 8 bases outside the gene matches. The CDR3 loop spans 16 amino acids. The J gene is TRBJ2-3, the V gene TRBV25-1; TRBD2 matches at 9 bases. The sequence was obtained from a woman in her forties or fifties who had been exposed to COVID-19. Sequenced input: PBMCs or T cells enriched from blood (not recorded which). CDR3 nucleotide sequence: TGTGCCAGCAGTACCAGCGGGGGGTTCTACACAGATACGCAGTATTTT. It translates to CASSTSGGFYTDTQYF.